The clone carrying this T cell receptor beta chain has a handful of counts. No antigen is known for it. PCR primers comprised 60 Vbeta and 13 Jbeta primers. The protocol was immunoSEQ multiplex PCR, while the TCRdb copy is restricted to in-frame clones and leaves out a portion. This table has 150,000 to 200,000 clones, 60% to 85% appearing once. Germline assignment: CDR1 SGHNT and CDR2 YENEEA. The CDR3 is 14 residues long. V was cut by 5 bases and J by 1 base, with 9 bases left in between. These data belong to a study of cytomegalovirus exposure and HLA in healthy donors. Study-wide results and caveats: TCR beta sequences reportedly predicted most subjects' HLA-A and HLA-B alleles accurately. Because they were indistinguishable, some V segments, including TRBV6-2 and TRBV6-3, were excluded. In vitro work confirmed that a few CMV-associated chains recognize CMV antigens.

The sequence was obtained from a woman aged 40 to 49 in good health and CMV-seronegative. The J gene is TRBJ2-1, the V gene TRBV11-3, with a tentative D call TRBD1 (5 bases). Sequences were obtained from PBMCs. CDR3 sequence reads: CASSTQGSYNEQFF. The CDR3 nucleotides are TGTGCCAGCAGCACGCAGGGATCCTACAATGAGCAGTTCTTC.